Described below is a single T cell receptor beta chain sequence and its context. The sample originates from a study of blood T cell repertoires in COVID-19. Across the whole study: Samples of COVID-19 (acute and convalescent) were obtained from the United States, Italy and Spain. Nucleic acid was either cDNA or gDNA, and it came from T cells, B-cell-depleted T cells, or PBMCs.

J was trimmed by 8 bases and V by 3 bases; bases with no gene match: 7. Germline lookup yields CDR1 GTSNPN and CDR2 SVGIG (reference sequence). The CDR3 is 15 amino acids. Authors' data handling: Counts of nucleated cells, estimated from reference gene primer amplification, were obtained. Method: immunoSEQ multiplex PCR; TCRdb's copy keeps in-frame clones and lacks some. V and J calls and clone size are given by that table; D and trimming were obtained from the DNA. Of 250,000 to 350,000 clones detected, roughly 87% appear once; the ten largest clones hold 2.2%. The TCR originated in a woman between 45 and 60 years old who had recovered from COVID-19. Input material: peripheral blood. The chain is built from TRBV30 and TRBJ1-4; 12 nucleotides align to TRBD1. The CDR3 DNA is TGTGCCTGGAGGCCGGGACAGGGGGCGAGCGAAAAACTGTTTTTT. It yields the protein CAWRPGQGASEKLFF.